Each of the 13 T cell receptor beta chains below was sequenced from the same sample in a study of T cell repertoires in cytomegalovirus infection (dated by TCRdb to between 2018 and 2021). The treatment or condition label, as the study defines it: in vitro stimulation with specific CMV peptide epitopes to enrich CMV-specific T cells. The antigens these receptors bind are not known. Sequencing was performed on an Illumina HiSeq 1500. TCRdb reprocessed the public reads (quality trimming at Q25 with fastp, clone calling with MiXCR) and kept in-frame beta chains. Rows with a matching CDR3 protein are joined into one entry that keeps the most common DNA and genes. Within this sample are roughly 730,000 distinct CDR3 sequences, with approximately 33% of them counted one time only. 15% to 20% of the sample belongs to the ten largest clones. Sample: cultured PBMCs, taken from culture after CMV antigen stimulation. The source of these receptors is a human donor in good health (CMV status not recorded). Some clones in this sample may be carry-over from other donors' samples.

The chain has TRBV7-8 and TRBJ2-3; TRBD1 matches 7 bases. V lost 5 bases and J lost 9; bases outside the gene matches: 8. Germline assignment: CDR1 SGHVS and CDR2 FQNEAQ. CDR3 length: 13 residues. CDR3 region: CASSLENRGTQYF. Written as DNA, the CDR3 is TGTGCCAGCAGCCTAGAAAACAGGGGAACGCAGTATTTT. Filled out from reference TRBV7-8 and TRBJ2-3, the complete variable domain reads GAGVSQSPRYKVAKRGQDVALRCDPISGHVSLFWYQQALGQGPEFLTYFQNEAQLDKSGLPSDRFFAERPEGSVSTLKIQRTQQEDSAVYLCASSLENRGTQYFGPGTRLTVL.

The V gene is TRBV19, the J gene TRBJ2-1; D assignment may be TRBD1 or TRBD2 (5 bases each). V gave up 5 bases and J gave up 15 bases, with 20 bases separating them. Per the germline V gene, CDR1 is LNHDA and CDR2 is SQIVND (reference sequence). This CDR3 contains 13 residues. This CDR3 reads CASSPRDRLWPFF. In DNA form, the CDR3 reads TGTGCCAGTAGTCCCCGGGACCGGTTGTGGCCGTTCTTC.

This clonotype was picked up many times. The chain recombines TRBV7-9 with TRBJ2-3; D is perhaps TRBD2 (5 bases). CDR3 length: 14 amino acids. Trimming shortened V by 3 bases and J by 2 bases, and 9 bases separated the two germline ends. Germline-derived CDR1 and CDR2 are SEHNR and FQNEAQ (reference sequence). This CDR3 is CASSFVRDTDTQYF. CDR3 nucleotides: TGTGCCAGCAGCTTTGTCCGGGACACAGATACGCAGTATTTT.

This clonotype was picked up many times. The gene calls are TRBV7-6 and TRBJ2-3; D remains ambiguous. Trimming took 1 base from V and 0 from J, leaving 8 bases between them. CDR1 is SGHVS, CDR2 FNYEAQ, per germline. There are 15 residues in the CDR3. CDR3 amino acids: CASSLELGSTDTQYF. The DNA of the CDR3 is TGTGCCAGCAGCTTAGAATTGGGCAGCACAGATACGCAGTATTTT.

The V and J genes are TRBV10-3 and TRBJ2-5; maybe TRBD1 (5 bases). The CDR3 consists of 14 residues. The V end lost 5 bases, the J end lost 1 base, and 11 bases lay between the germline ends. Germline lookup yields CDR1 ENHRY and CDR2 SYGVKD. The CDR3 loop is CAISPARVQETQYF. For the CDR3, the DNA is TGTGCCATCAGTCCCGCCAGGGTCCAAGAGACCCAGTACTTC.

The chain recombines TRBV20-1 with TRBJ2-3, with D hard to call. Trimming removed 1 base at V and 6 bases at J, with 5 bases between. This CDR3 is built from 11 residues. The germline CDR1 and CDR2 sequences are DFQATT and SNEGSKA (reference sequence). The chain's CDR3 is CSARVGDTQYF. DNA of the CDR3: TGCAGTGCTAGAGTTGGTGATACGCAGTATTTT.

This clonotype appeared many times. CDR3 loop: CASSYYRGAPNEKLFF. The CDR3, as DNA: TGTGCCAGCAGCTACTATCGAGGGGCTCCTAATGAAAAACTGTTTTTT. V is TRBV7-2 and J is TRBJ1-4; maybe TRBD1 (5 bases). Trimming removed 4 bases from V and 3 bases from J, with 15 bases in between. Germline CDR1 is SGHTA and CDR2 is FQGNSA. The CDR3 runs to 16 residues. The whole variable domain, filled in from reference TRBV7-2 and TRBJ1-4, reads GAGVSQSPSNKVTEKGKDVELRCDPISGHTALYWYRQSLGQGLEFLIYFQGNSAPDKSGLPSDRFSAERTGGSVSTLTIQRTQQEDSAVYLCASSYYRGAPNEKLFFGSGTQLSVL.

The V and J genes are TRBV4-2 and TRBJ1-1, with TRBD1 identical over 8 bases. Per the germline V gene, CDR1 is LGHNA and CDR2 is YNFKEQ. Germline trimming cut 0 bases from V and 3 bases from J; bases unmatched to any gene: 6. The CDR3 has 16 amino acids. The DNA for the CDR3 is TGTGCCAGCAGCCAAGACGCGGACAGGGCGTACACTGAAGCTTTCTTT. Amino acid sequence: CASSQDADRAYTEAFF.

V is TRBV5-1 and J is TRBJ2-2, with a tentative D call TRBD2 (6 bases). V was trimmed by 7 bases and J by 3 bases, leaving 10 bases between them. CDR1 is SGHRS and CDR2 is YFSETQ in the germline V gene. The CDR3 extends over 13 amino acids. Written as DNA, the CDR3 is TGCGCCAGCGAATGGGGGGACACCGGGGAGCTGTTTTTT. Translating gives CASEWGDTGELFF.

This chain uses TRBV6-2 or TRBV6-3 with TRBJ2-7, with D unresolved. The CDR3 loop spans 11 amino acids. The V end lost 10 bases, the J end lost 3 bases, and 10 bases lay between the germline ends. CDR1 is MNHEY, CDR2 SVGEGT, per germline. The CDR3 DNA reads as TGTGCCACGGTCCGGAGCTACGAGCAGTACTTC. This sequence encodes CATVRSYEQYF.

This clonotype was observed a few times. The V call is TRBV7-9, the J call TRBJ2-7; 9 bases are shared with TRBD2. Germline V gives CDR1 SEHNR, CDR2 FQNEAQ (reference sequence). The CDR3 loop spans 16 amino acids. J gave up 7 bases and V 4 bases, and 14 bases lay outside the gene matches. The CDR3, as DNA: TGTGCCAGCAGCTCCACCTTTAGCGGGAGCGGTGGGGAGCAGTACTTC. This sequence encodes CASSSTFSGSGGEQYF. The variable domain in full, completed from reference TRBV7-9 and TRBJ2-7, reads DTGVSQNPRHKITKRGQNVTFRCDPISEHNRLYWYRQTLGQGPEFLTYFQNEAQLEKSRLLSDRFSAERPKGSFSTLEIQRTEQGDSAMYLCASSSTFSGSGGEQYFGPGTRLTVT.

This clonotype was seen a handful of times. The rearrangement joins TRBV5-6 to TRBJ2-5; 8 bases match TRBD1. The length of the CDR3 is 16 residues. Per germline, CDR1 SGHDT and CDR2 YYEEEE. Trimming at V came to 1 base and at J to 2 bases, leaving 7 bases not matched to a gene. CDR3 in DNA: TGTGCCAGCAGCTTGTTAACCGGGACAGGTCAAGAGACCCAGTACTTC. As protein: CASSLLTGTGQETQYF.

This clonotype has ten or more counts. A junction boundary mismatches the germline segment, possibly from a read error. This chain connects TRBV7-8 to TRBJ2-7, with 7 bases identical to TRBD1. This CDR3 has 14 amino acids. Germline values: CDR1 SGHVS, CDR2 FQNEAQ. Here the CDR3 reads CASSLVTGPYEQYF. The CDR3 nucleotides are TGTGCCAGCAGTTTAGTGACAGGGCCCTACGAGCAGTACTTC.